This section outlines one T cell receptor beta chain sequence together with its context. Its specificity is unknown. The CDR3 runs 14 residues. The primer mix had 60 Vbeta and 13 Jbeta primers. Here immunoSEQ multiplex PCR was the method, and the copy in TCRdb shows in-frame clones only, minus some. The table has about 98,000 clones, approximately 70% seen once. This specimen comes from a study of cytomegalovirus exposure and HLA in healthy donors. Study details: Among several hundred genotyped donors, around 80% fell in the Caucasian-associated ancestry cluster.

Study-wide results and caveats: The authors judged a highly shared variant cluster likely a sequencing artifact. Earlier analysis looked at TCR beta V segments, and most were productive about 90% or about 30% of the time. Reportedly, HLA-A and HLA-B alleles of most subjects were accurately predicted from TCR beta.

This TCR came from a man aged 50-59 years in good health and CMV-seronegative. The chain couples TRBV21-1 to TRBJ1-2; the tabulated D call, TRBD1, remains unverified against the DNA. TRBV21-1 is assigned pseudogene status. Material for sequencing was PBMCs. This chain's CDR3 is CASSNGQGGYGYTF. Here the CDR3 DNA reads TGTGCCAGCAGCAACGGACAGGGTGGCTATGGCTACACCTTC.